Listed here are 32 T cell receptor beta chains from one sample, sequenced in a study of T cells in women clearing cervical HPV infection. Sequenced by immunoSEQ multiplex PCR; TCRdb stores in-frame clones only, minus some. The sample table sets out 27,000 or so clones. Material for sequencing was blood buffy coat. The receptors here all came from a woman aged 18 to 75 with a cervical HPV16 infection that either progressed to CIN3+ or cleared (not recorded which).

A word on this clone: The read terminates 3 residues ahead of where the CDR3 ends, so the germline J gene completes it. V and J are TRBV6-1 and TRBJ1-4, with D unclear. Germline values: CDR1 MNHNS, CDR2 SASEGT. The V gene lost 2 bases and the J gene lost 2 bases, with 18 bases spanning the gap. CDR3 length: 18 residues. The part of the CDR3 DNA that was read is TGTGCCAGCAGTGAATGGTTATCGGGGAGCGGCACTAATGAAAAA. This encodes CASSEWLSGSGTNEK. The whole CDR3 sequence is CASSEWLSGSGTNEKLFF.

Details on this clone: The observed sequence ends 3 residues before the CDR3 terminus, with the missing tail filled in from the germline J gene. The chain uses TRBV6-2 or TRBV6-3 and TRBJ2-7, with 7 nucleotides matching TRBD2. Unmatched junction bases numbered 6, after V lost 7 bases and J lost 0 bases. CDR3 size: 14 residues. CDR1 is MNHEY and CDR2 is SVGEGT in the germline V gene. The CDR3 DNA, read in part, is TGTGCCAGCACGAGGCTAGCGGTCTCCTACGAG. It yields the protein CASTRLAVSYE. The CDR3 as a whole reads CASTRLAVSYEQYF.

Comments on this clone: Sequencing ends 3 residues short of the CDR3 end; the germline J gene provides the rest. This sequence joins TRBV30 and TRBJ1-4; weak D call: TRBD1 (6 bases). The CDR3 is 14 residues long. Germline V gene data show CDR1 as GTSNPN and CDR2 as SVGIG (reference sequence). Trimming cost V 2 bases and J 3 bases, with 10 bases left between them. The covered CDR3 bases are TGTGCCTGGAGTCCAGGACAGTCTAATGAAAAA. Translation: CAWSPGQSNEK. From start to end, the CDR3 is CAWSPGQSNEKLFF. The complete variable domain, with remaining parts taken from reference TRBV30 and TRBJ1-4, reads SQTIHQWPATLVQPVGSPLSLECTVEGTSNPNLYWYRQAAGRGLQLLFYSVGIGQISSEVPQNLSASRPQDRQFILSSKKLLLSDSGFYLCAWSPGQSNEKLFFGSGTQLSVL.

Note on this clone: From the germline J gene comes the end of the CDR3, since the read stops 3 residues before it. V gene TRBV7-6 combines with J gene TRBJ2-4, with D possibly TRBD1 on 6 matching bases. This CDR3 is 14 amino acids long. CDR1 is SGHVS, CDR2 FNYEAQ, per germline. CDR3 sequence reads: CASSLAPTGNGQYF. CDR3 bases read: TGTGCCAGCAGCTTAGCCCCAACAGGGAACGGT.

Regarding this clone: Read data end 3 residues before the CDR3 end; the end is taken from the germline J gene. The chain recombines TRBV4-2 with TRBJ2-3; TRBD2 matches 8 bases. V lost 0 bases, J lost 3 bases, and 5 bases stayed unmatched. This CDR3 region has 16 residues. The germline V gene has CDR1 LGHNA and CDR2 YNFKEQ. The sequenced CDR3 bases are TGTGCCAGCAGCCAAGATCTCACTAGCGGTACAGATACG. It codes for CASSQDLTSGTDT. The whole CDR3 region reads CASSQDLTSGTDTQYF.

CDR3 DNA, as far as it was read: TGTGCCAGCAGCACGGACAGGGTATCCAAAAACATT. Translating gives CASSTDRVSKNI. The CDR3 in full is CASSTDRVSKNIQYF. The chain has TRBV11-2 and TRBJ2-4, with 8 positions matching TRBD1. Read data end 3 residues before the CDR3 end; the end is taken from the germline J gene. Germline V lookup: CDR1 SGHAT, CDR2 FQNNGV. CDR3 size: 15 residues. V gave up 5 bases and J gave up 2 bases; unmatched junction bases: 5.

Concerning this clone: The read stops 3 residues short of the end of the CDR3; the missing end is completed from the germline J gene. The chain joins TRBV6-7 to TRBJ2-5; weak D call: TRBD2 (7 bases). TRBV6-7 is an ORF, with its function uncertain. The CDR3 is 14 amino acids. Trimming removed 0 bases from V and 5 bases from J, with 10 bases in between. This chain's CDR3 is CASSYSRGQETQYF. The sequenced part of the CDR3 DNA is TGTGCCAGCAGTTACTCGCGGGGGCAGGAGACC.

Turning to this clone: The read comes to an end 3 residues before the CDR3 does, leaving the germline J gene to fill in the end. The chain combines TRBV7-2 with TRBJ2-7; D is undetermined. V was cut by 5 bases and J by 6 bases, with 11 bases left in between. The V gene's germline CDR1 is SGHTA and CDR2 FQGNSA. This CDR3 comprises 12 residues. The CDR3 protein is CASSLPYFEQYF. CDR3 DNA, as far as it was read: TGTGCCAGCAGCCTACCCTATTTCGAG.

Points on this clone: Read coverage stops 3 residues before the CDR3 terminus; the germline J gene supplies the remainder. The chain employs TRBV7-9 and TRBJ1-5, with a possible D match to TRBD1 (5 bases). CDR3 size: 12 residues. V lost 3 bases and J 6 bases, leaving 6 bases between the germline ends. Germline CDR1 and CDR2: SEHNR and FQNEAQ (reference sequence). The DNA read from the CDR3 is TGTGCCAGCAGCTTGGGGGGTCAGCCC. Its protein is CASSLGGQP. The entire CDR3 sequence reads CASSLGGQPQHF.

To note about this clone: The read terminates 3 residues before the CDR3 end, so the remaining end is supplied by the germline J gene. This sequence joins TRBV5-1 and TRBJ2-7, with D possibly matching TRBD1 (6 bases). Trimming cost V 4 bases and J 4 bases, with 9 bases left between them. Germline CDR1 and CDR2: SGHRS and YFSETQ. This CDR3 is built from 12 residues. The sequenced part of the CDR3 DNA is TGCGCCAGCAGCGCCAGGGGTTACGAG. It encodes CASSARGYE. The complete CDR3 sequence is CASSARGYEQYF.

A word on this clone: Read sequence stops 3 residues before the CDR3 end, and the germline J gene provides the missing end. The J gene is TRBJ1-1, the V gene TRBV13; maybe TRBD1 (5 bases). The V gene lost 6 bases and the J gene lost 1 base, with 15 bases spanning the gap. The CDR3 sequence is 15 residues long. Germline CDR1 reads PRHDT; CDR2 reads FYEKMQ (reference sequence). The CDR3 here is CASSLELGQNTEAFF. The sequenced part of the CDR3 DNA is TGTGCCAGCAGTTTGGAGTTGGGGCAGAACACTGAA.

As regards this clone: From the germline J gene comes the end of the CDR3, since the read stops 3 residues before it. The chain recombines TRBV27 with TRBJ1-2; the match to TRBD1 covers 7 bases. The germline CDR1 and CDR2 sequences are MNHEY and SMNVEV (reference sequence). With V trimmed by 6 bases and J by 0 bases, 4 bases remained unmatched. This CDR3 contains 14 residues. The CDR3 DNA, read in part, is TGTGCCAGCAGCCTACAGGGGTCTAACTATGGC. This codes for CASSLQGSNYG. The CDR3, in full, reads CASSLQGSNYGYTF.

Comments on this clone: The read ends 3 residues before the CDR3 terminus; that terminus is restored from the germline J gene. V gene TRBV19 combines with J gene TRBJ1-5, with 7 bases fitting TRBD1. The CDR3 totals 16 residues. Germline values: CDR1 LNHDA, CDR2 SQIVND (reference sequence). J gave up 5 bases and V 5 bases, and 12 bases lay outside the gene matches. The CDR3: CASSPGQVVLYQPQHF. The part of the CDR3 DNA that was read is TGTGCCAGTAGTCCAGGACAGGTTGTTTTATATCAGCCC.

Turning to this clone: The read is 3 residues too short to cover the CDR3 end, so that end is filled in from the germline J gene. The chain has TRBV29-1 and TRBJ1-3, with D maybe TRBD1 (6 bases). The CDR3 is made up of 14 amino acids. CDR1 is SQVTM and CDR2 is ANQGSEA in the germline V gene. The V end lost 7 bases, the J end lost 2 bases, and 15 bases lay between the germline ends. The CDR3 DNA, read in part, is TGCAGCGCCGCCGGACAGACTACTGGAAACACC. Its translation is CSAAGQTTGNT. The CDR3 in its entirety is CSAAGQTTGNTIYF.

On this clone: The missing CDR3 end, 3 residues past where the read stops, is filled in from the germline J gene. The chain is built from TRBV18 and TRBJ1-2; 7 nucleotides match TRBD1. CDR1 and CDR2 (germline): KGHSH, LQKENI. The CDR3 is made up of 15 amino acids. The CDR3 protein is CASSPPSRGKDTYTF. CDR3 DNA, as far as it was read: TGTGCCAGCTCACCACCGTCCAGGGGGAAAGATACC.

On this clone itself: With the read ending 3 residues before the CDR3 end, the germline J gene is used to fill in that end. This chain links TRBV18 with TRBJ2-7; D gene ambiguous. The V end was cut by 3 bases, the J end by 0 bases, with 6 bases between. Germline V gene lookup returns CDR1 KGHSH and CDR2 LQKENI. The CDR3 loop spans 13 amino acids. The CDR3 DNA, read in part, is TGTGCCAGCTCACCGCAGAGCTCCTACGAG. Residues: CASSPQSSYE. From start to end, the CDR3 is CASSPQSSYEQYF.

The CDR3 spells CASRRQGLIGYTF. CDR3 DNA, as far as it was read: TGTGCCAGTAGAAGACAGGGGTTGATCGGC. The chain uses TRBV19 and TRBJ1-2, with 8 bases fitting TRBD1. The read terminates 3 residues ahead of where the CDR3 ends, so the germline J gene completes it. Germline V gives CDR1 LNHDA, CDR2 SQIVND (reference sequence). The CDR3 is 13 residues long.

Details on this clone: Coverage ceases 3 residues before the CDR3 finishes, and the germline J gene fills in the end. This chain links TRBV6-2 or TRBV6-3 with TRBJ2-2; D perhaps matches TRBD2 (6 bases). Trimming took 8 bases from V and 6 from J, leaving 10 bases between them. Germline V gene data show CDR1 as MNHEY and CDR2 as SVGEGT. This CDR3 has 12 amino acids. CDR3 DNA, as far as it was read: TGTGCCAGCGGGGACTTGGCCGGGGAG. This encodes CASGDLAGE. The whole CDR3 reads CASGDLAGELFF.

Concerning this clone itself: The CDR3 end lies 3 residues beyond the end of the read and is filled in from the germline J gene. The V and J genes are TRBV5-5 and TRBJ1-6; 7 nucleotides align to TRBD1. The junction had 10 bases not matched to a gene; V was cut back by 5 bases and J by 11 bases. This CDR3 is built from 14 residues. From germline, CDR1 is SGHKS and CDR2 YYEKEE (reference sequence). CDR3 amino acids: CASSPGTVGPPLHF. The CDR3 DNA, read in part, is TGTGCCAGCAGTCCCGGGACAGTAGGTCCACCC.

As to this clone: The CDR3 extends 3 residues past the end of the read, so its final part is completed from the germline J gene. V usage is TRBV18 and J usage is TRBJ1-3, with 9 bases lining up with TRBD1. There are 20 residues in the CDR3. Germline CDR1 and CDR2: KGHSH and LQKENI. The V and J ends lost 2 bases and 0 bases, in that order; junction bases with no gene match: 14. Incomplete CDR3 DNA: TGTGCCAGCTCACCAATGGGGACAGGGAGCCTTCACTACTCTGGAAACACC. Its translation is CASSPMGTGSLHYSGNT. The full-length CDR3 reads as CASSPMGTGSLHYSGNTIYF.

Turning to this clone: Read coverage stops 3 residues before the CDR3 terminus; the germline J gene supplies the remainder. The J gene is TRBJ2-2, the V gene TRBV7-3, with 8 nucleotides matching TRBD1. Germline CDR1 SGHTA, CDR2 FQGTGA. Trimming took 6 bases from V and 5 from J; bases not matched to a gene: 5. The CDR3 is 14 amino acids. This chain's CDR3 is CASRSGGETGELFF. The sequenced CDR3 bases are TGTGCCAGCAGGTCAGGGGGCGAGACCGGGGAG. The entire variable domain, with the rest obtained from reference TRBV7-3 and TRBJ2-2, is as follows: GAGVSQTPSNKVTEKGKYVELRCDPISGHTALYWYRQSLGQGPEFLIYFQGTGAADDSGLPNDRFFAVRPEGSVSTLKIQRTERGDSAVYLCASRSGGETGELFFGEGSRLTVL.

On this clone itself: The CDR3 extends 3 residues past the end of the read, so its final part is completed from the germline J gene. The gene calls are TRBV19 and TRBJ1-2, with TRBD1 identical over 8 bases. This CDR3 spans 15 amino acids. V lost 6 bases and J lost 4; bases outside the gene matches: 10. Germline lookup yields CDR1 LNHDA and CDR2 SQIVND (reference sequence). CDR3 DNA (partial): TGTGCCAGTAGCCTACCCGGGACAGGACCCTATGGC. Its translation is CASSLPGTGPYG. The whole CDR3 region reads CASSLPGTGPYGYTF.

As for this clone: The CDR3 extends 3 residues past the end of the read, so its final part is completed from the germline J gene. The genes are TRBV6-2 or TRBV6-3 and TRBJ2-1, with a tentative D call TRBD1 (6 bases). CDR1 is MNHEY and CDR2 is SVGEGT in the germline V gene. The CDR3 sequence is 14 residues long. Trimming left V 2 bases short and J 1 base short, with 6 bases between. This chain's CDR3 is CASSYDRSYNEQFF. The sequenced CDR3 bases are TGTGCCAGCAGTTACGACAGGTCCTACAATGAG.

As for this clone: The CDR3 end is not reached by the read, which stops 3 residues before it; the germline J gene fills it in. The rearrangement joins TRBV19 to TRBJ2-7, with D perhaps TRBD1 (7 bases). The germline V gene has CDR1 LNHDA and CDR2 SQIVND (reference sequence). This CDR3 is 13 amino acids long. V shed 7 bases and J shed 4 bases, with 14 bases lying between them. This chain's CDR3 is CASKRQGGYEQYF. CDR3 DNA (partial): TGTGCCAGTAAGAGACAGGGAGGATACGAG.

As regards this clone: The CDR3 end lies 3 residues beyond the end of the read and is filled in from the germline J gene. The rearrangement uses TRBV18 and TRBJ2-7; TRBD2 agrees at 9 bases. Germline V gives CDR1 KGHSH, CDR2 LQKENI. The CDR3 is made up of 13 amino acids. Trimming removed 0 bases from V and 6 bases from J; junction bases left unmatched: 0. The CDR3 bases that were read are TGTGCCAGCTCACCACCTAGCGGGAGCGAG. It encodes CASSPPSGSE. The full CDR3 protein is CASSPPSGSEQYF.

The part of the CDR3 DNA that was read is TGTGCTAGTGGTTTGTCGGGGGACAGCTTCAATGAG. Protein product: CASGLSGDSFNE. In full, the CDR3 is CASGLSGDSFNEQFF. The chain uses TRBV12-5 and TRBJ2-1; the D gene is possibly TRBD1 (7 bases). The read terminates 3 residues before the CDR3 end, so the remaining end is supplied by the germline J gene. Germline assignment: CDR1 LGHNT and CDR2 FRNRAP. Trimming pared 2 bases from V and 6 bases from J, leaving 14 bases between. The CDR3 has 15 amino acids.

As to this clone: The read falls 3 residues short of the CDR3 end, and the missing part is taken from the germline J gene. This chain joins TRBV20-1 and TRBJ2-1; TRBD1 aligns across 7 bases. V was clipped by 3 bases and J by 0 bases; unmatched bases: 2. Germline CDR1 reads DFQATT; CDR2 reads SNEGSKA (reference sequence). CDR3 length: 14 residues. The CDR3 spells CSARGQNSYNEQFF. The CDR3 DNA, read in part, is TGCAGTGCTAGGGGACAGAACTCCTACAATGAG.

The covered CDR3 bases are TGTGCCAGTAGTACCCCGCGAGGGGCCAACGTG. This codes for CASSTPRGANV. The whole CDR3 is CASSTPRGANVLFF. The V gene is TRBV19, the J gene TRBJ2-2; D is possibly TRBD1 or TRBD2 (5 bases each). The read falls 3 residues short of the CDR3 end, and the missing part is taken from the germline J gene. CDR1 and CDR2 (germline): LNHDA, SQIVND (reference sequence). CDR3 length equals 14 residues.

About this clone: The read halts 3 residues ahead of the CDR3 end, with the missing end drawn from the germline J gene. The chain combines TRBV11-1 with TRBJ2-7, with 8 bases identical to TRBD1. The CDR3 runs to 15 residues. With V trimmed by 5 bases and J by 0 bases, 6 bases remained unmatched. The germline gives CDR1 SGHAT, CDR2 FQDESV (reference sequence). Incomplete CDR3 DNA: TGTGCCAGCAGCCAACCGGGACAGGCCTCCTACGAG. Translated: CASSQPGQASYE. The whole CDR3 reads CASSQPGQASYEQYF.

In the case of this clone: Read data end 3 residues before the CDR3 end; the end is taken from the germline J gene. The chain carries TRBV19 and TRBJ2-3; 7 bases agree with TRBD2. The CDR3 is 13 amino acids. CDR1 is LNHDA, CDR2 SQIVND, per germline (reference sequence). The sequenced part of the CDR3 DNA is TGTGCCAGTAGTAGGTCGGGGAGGGAGACG. Its translation: CASSRSGRET. The complete CDR3 reads CASSRSGRETQYF.

As to this clone: The read ends 3 residues shy of where the CDR3 ends; the end is completed using the germline J gene. This chain connects TRBV5-5 to TRBJ1-4, with D possibly TRBD1 on 5 matching bases. There are 15 residues in the CDR3. The ends were cut back, 0 bases at V and 2 bases at J, with 8 bases in the middle. Germline V gene data show CDR1 as SGHKS and CDR2 as YYEKEE (reference sequence). CDR3 sequence: CASSLDRGTNEKLFF. The sequenced part of the CDR3 DNA is TGTGCCAGCAGCTTGGATCGGGGGACTAATGAAAAA.

The covered CDR3 bases are TGCAGTGCTGCCCCGCCCCGGGTGGGACTAGCCAAAAACATT. Protein: CSAAPPRVGLAKNI. The entire CDR3 protein reads CSAAPPRVGLAKNIQYF. The chain uses TRBV20-1 and TRBJ2-4, with TRBD2 as a possible D gene (6 bases). The read gets to within 3 residues of the CDR3 end, and the germline J gene fills in the rest. The V gene lost 5 bases and the J gene lost 0 bases, with 20 bases spanning the gap. Germline values: CDR1 DFQATT, CDR2 SNEGSKA (reference sequence). The CDR3 is 17 amino acids.